This entry describes one T cell receptor beta chain. Sequenced by immunoSEQ multiplex PCR; TCRdb stores in-frame clones only, minus some. Altogether under 130,000 clones are present, about 80% being singletons, with the ten largest covering about an eighth. These data are taken from a study of blood T cell repertoires in COVID-19. Germline trimming cut 3 bases from V and 4 bases from J; bases unmatched to any gene: 4. Germline V CDR1 and CDR2: SGHTA, FQGNSA. The CDR3 sequence is 14 residues long. The sample taken for sequencing was peripheral blood. The TCR comes from a human donor in a cohort sampled during active or convalescent COVID-19. The chain links TRBV7-2 to TRBJ2-5; 8 nucleotides match TRBD2. CDR3 sequence: CASSFGGGPETQYF. The CDR3 coding sequence is TGTGCCAGCAGCTTCGGGGGGGGGCCAGAGACCCAGTACTTC.